Presented here are 7 T cell receptor beta chains from one specimen sequenced in a study of blood T cell repertoires in COVID-19. Clones were sequenced by immunoSEQ multiplex PCR, and TCRdb holds only the in-frame ones, with some missing. The repertoire holds some 150,000 clones, with around 87% as singletons. Sequencing used peripheral blood. The source is a man aged 45-65 years who had recovered from COVID-19.

The gene calls are TRBV4-1 and TRBJ1-5; possible D gene TRBD1, 5 bases. Trimming took off 4 bases at V and 2 bases at J, with 9 bases between the two ends. The CDR3 is 14 amino acids. Per germline, CDR1 MGHRA and CDR2 YSYEKL. The CDR3 DNA reads as TGCGCCAGCAGCCCCTCGGGGGGCAATCAGCCCCAGCATTTT. This translates into CASSPSGGNQPQHF.

This chain uses TRBV11-3 with TRBJ2-5, with TRBD2 matching over 8 bases. J lost 2 bases, V lost 5 bases, and 4 bases had no gene match. The CDR3 contains 14 residues. Germline V CDR1 and CDR2: SGHNT, YENEEA. Here the CDR3 reads CASSRGGTQETQYF. CDR3 in DNA: TGTGCCAGCAGCCGCGGGGGGACTCAAGAGACCCAGTACTTC.

Here the CDR3 reads CASGQGGLSYEQYF. CDR3 nucleotide sequence: TGTGCCAGCGGACAGGGGGGTCTCTCCTACGAGCAGTACTTC. The V and J genes are TRBV5-4 and TRBJ2-7; 10 bases fit TRBD1. The CDR3 contains 14 residues. The germline gives CDR1 SGHNT, CDR2 YYREEE (reference sequence). V gave up 7 bases and J gave up 0 bases; unmatched junction bases: 4.

The V call is TRBV19, the J call TRBJ2-3; perhaps TRBD2 as D (5 bases). The CDR3 is 15 amino acids. V lost 3 bases to trimming and J lost 7 bases, with 17 bases between them. CDR1 is LNHDA, CDR2 SQIVND, per germline (reference sequence). In DNA form, the CDR3 reads TGTGCCAGTAGTATTTCGGCTAGAGGGTGGAATACGCAGTATTTT. Its protein product is CASSISARGWNTQYF.

This chain connects TRBV9 to TRBJ2-7; 8 positions agree with TRBD1. Germline values: CDR1 SGDLS, CDR2 YYNGEE. The CDR3 is 15 amino acids. The junction had 8 bases not matched to a gene; V was cut back by 3 bases and J by 3 bases. As DNA, the CDR3 is TGTGCCAGCAGCGCGACAGGGGCCTTGAACTACGAGCAGTACTTC. This encodes CASSATGALNYEQYF.

The chain has TRBV30 and TRBJ2-6, with 7 bases aligning to TRBD1. The germline CDR1 and CDR2 sequences are GTSNPN and SVGIG (reference sequence). V shed 4 bases and J 0 bases; nucleotides not matched to a gene: 9. The CDR3 contains 17 residues. The DNA for the CDR3 is TGTGCCTGGACCGTTACCAGGGACAGCTCTGGGGCCAACGTCCTGACTTTC. Protein: CAWTVTRDSSGANVLTF.

This clone was seen once. V and J are TRBV4-3 and TRBJ2-3; 8 positions match TRBD2. The CDR3 runs to 15 residues. J was trimmed by 4 bases and V by 1 base; bases with no gene match: 4. Germline V CDR1 and CDR2: LGHNA, YSLEER. This chain's CDR3 is CASSQGLANSDTQYF. The CDR3 DNA is TGCGCCAGCAGCCAAGGACTAGCGAATTCAGATACGCAGTATTTT.